What follows is one TCR beta chain and its context. These data come from a study of blood T cell repertoires in COVID-19. The method was immunoSEQ multiplex PCR; TCRdb's version includes in-frame clones alone and lacks a portion of them. The table has around 270,000 clones, 80% to 85% seen once; the top ten hold approximately 15%. With V trimmed by 7 bases and J by 0 bases, 5 bases remained unmatched. Germline CDR1 and CDR2: SNHLY and FYNNEI. CDR3 length equals 14 residues. The genes are TRBV2 and TRBJ1-1; TRBD1 agrees at 7 bases. Sequencing input: peripheral blood. The receptor comes from a person aged 65 to 85 with COVID-19, enrolled during active disease. CDR3: CASTNDRVNTEAFF. CDR3 in DNA: TGTGCCAGCACCAATGACAGGGTGAACACTGAAGCTTTCTTT.